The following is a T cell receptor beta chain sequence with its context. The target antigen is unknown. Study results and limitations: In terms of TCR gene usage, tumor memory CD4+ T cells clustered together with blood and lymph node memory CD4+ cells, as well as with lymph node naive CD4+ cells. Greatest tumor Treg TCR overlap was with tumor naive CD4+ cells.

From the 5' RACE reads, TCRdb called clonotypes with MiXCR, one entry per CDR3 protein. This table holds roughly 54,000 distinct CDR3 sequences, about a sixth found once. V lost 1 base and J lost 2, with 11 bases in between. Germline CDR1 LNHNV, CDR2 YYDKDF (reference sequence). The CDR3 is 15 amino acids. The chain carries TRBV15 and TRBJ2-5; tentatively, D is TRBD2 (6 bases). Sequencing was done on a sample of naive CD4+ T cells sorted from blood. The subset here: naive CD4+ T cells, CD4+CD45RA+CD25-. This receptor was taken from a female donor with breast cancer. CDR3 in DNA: TGTGCCACCAGCAGAGCGGCCGGGAGACAAGAGACCCAGTACTTC. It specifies CATSRAAGRQETQYF.